The 16 T cell receptor beta chains listed next were all sequenced from one sample in a study of siplizumab effects on memory and regulatory T cells. Some clones are missing from TCRdb's copy, which holds only in-frame ones; the method was immunoSEQ multiplex PCR. The table includes over 100,000 clones, over 85% detected once. The sequenced material came from non-Treg CD4+ T cells sorted from blood. The receptors were sampled from a human donor in good health.

The chain joins TRBV2 to TRBJ1-2; tentative D call: TRBD1 (5 bases). The length of the CDR3 is 14 residues. The germline V and J ends were trimmed by 5 bases and 1 base, with 11 bases remaining between them. Germline CDR1 reads SNHLY; CDR2 reads FYNNEI. The CDR3 DNA sequence: TGTGCCAGCAGTCTTCAGGGAAATAACTATGGCTACACCTTC. Protein sequence: CASSLQGNNYGYTF.

This sequence joins TRBV7-9 and TRBJ2-7; the match to TRBD2 covers 8 bases. Germline CDR1 and CDR2: SEHNR and FQNEAQ (reference sequence). Unmatched junction bases numbered 7, after V lost 1 base and J lost 2 bases. The length of the CDR3 is 16 residues. CDR3 sequence reads: CASSLESGGYPYEQYF. The CDR3 region has the DNA TGTGCCAGCAGCTTAGAGAGCGGGGGATATCCCTACGAGCAGTACTTC.

CDR3 DNA sequence: TGTGCCTGGAGTGCCCCGGCAGAGACCCAGTACTTC. It encodes CAWSAPAETQYF. V gene TRBV30 combines with J gene TRBJ2-5; D ambiguous. The CDR3 has 12 amino acids. The germline V gene encodes CDR1 GTSNPN and CDR2 SVGIG (reference sequence). The ends were cut back, 1 base at V and 4 bases at J, with 7 bases in the middle.

The V and J genes are TRBV19 and TRBJ1-6; D is perhaps TRBD1 (6 bases). The germline V gene has CDR1 LNHDA and CDR2 SQIVND (reference sequence). This CDR3 has 16 amino acids. V was shortened by 1 base and J by 7 bases, with 14 bases between the two germline ends. Here the CDR3 DNA reads TGTGCCAGTAGTATAGGCTGGGACACTTCCAATTCACCCCTCCACTTT. Amino acids: CASSIGWDTSNSPLHF.

The chain links TRBV19 to TRBJ1-3, with D perhaps matching TRBD1 (5 bases). Germline V CDR1 and CDR2: LNHDA, SQIVND (reference sequence). V was shortened by 7 bases and J by 0 bases, with 10 bases between the two germline ends. The CDR3 has 14 residues. In DNA form, the CDR3 reads TGTGCCAGTAATAGACAGCTCTCTGGAAACACCATATATTTT. It yields the protein CASNRQLSGNTIYF.

The V and J genes are TRBV10-2 and TRBJ2-5; D possibly corresponds to TRBD2 (6 bases). The V end lost 10 bases, the J end lost 5 bases, and 17 bases lay between the germline ends. The germline CDR1 and CDR2 sequences are WSHSY and SAAADI. The CDR3 sequence is 13 residues long. The CDR3 region is CATKDPGRETQYF. The DNA of the CDR3 is TGCGCCACCAAAGATCCGGGGAGGGAGACCCAGTACTTC.

For the CDR3, the DNA is TGTGCCAGTAGTATGAACGGGGATCAGCCCCAGCATTTT. Its translation is CASSMNGDQPQHF. The chain joins TRBV19 to TRBJ1-5; no definite D call. Germline CDR1 and CDR2: LNHDA and SQIVND (reference sequence). There are 13 residues in the CDR3. Trimming took 3 bases from V and 5 from J, leaving 8 bases between them.

This clone was seen just once. The V call is TRBV7-2, the J call TRBJ2-1; TRBD1 or TRBD2 may be the D gene (5 bases each). V lost 5 bases and J 0 bases, leaving 14 bases between the germline ends. Per germline, CDR1 SGHTA and CDR2 FQGNSA. This CDR3 is 16 amino acids long. The CDR3 region is CASSLSGPNSYNEQFF. For the CDR3, the DNA is TGTGCCAGCAGCCTCTCGGGACCGAACTCCTACAATGAGCAGTTCTTC.

The gene calls are TRBV18 and TRBJ1-3; D call uncertain. V was cut by 5 bases and J by 2 bases, with 16 bases left in between. The CDR3 runs 16 residues. Germline-derived CDR1 and CDR2 are KGHSH and LQKENI. The CDR3: CASSYRRDSPGNTIYF. The CDR3 coding sequence is TGTGCCAGCTCATATAGGAGAGATAGCCCTGGAAACACCATATATTTT.

V is TRBV7-2 and J is TRBJ2-2; no clear D gene. Germline V gene data show CDR1 as SGHTA and CDR2 as FQGNSA. The CDR3 has 14 amino acids. The V end lost 3 bases, the J end lost 0 bases, and 5 bases lay between the germline ends. The DNA of the CDR3 is TGTGCCAGCAGCTTTGGCGCGAACACCGGGGAGCTGTTTTTT. It specifies CASSFGANTGELFF.

The table lists this clone with a count of one. This chain uses TRBV7-3 with TRBJ2-1, with D possibly being TRBD1 (6 bases). Germline loops: CDR1 SGHTA, CDR2 FQGTGA. This CDR3 region has 16 residues. V lost 2 bases and J 4 bases, leaving 15 bases between the germline ends. The CDR3 loop reads CASSLLGTSLYNEQFF. Here the CDR3 DNA reads TGTGCCAGCAGCTTACTGGGGACATCCCTTTACAATGAGCAGTTCTTC.

V is TRBV9 and J is TRBJ2-1; 7 nucleotides match TRBD2. V dropped 3 bases and J dropped 4; count of bases not matched to a gene: 10. This CDR3 region has 16 residues. Germline assignment: CDR1 SGDLS and CDR2 YYNGEE. CDR3 in DNA: TGTGCCAGCAGCGCGGGCATTTCTAGCGGTTACAATGAGCAGTTCTTC. Its translation is CASSAGISSGYNEQFF.

The V and J genes are TRBV10-1 and TRBJ2-5; D is possibly TRBD1 or TRBD2 (6 bases each). Germline V gene data show CDR1 as WNHNN and CDR2 as SYGVQD (reference sequence). The CDR3 length is 15 residues. The germline V and J ends were trimmed by 2 bases and 5 bases, with 15 bases remaining between them. The CDR3 sequence: CASSEGGLGVETQYF. The CDR3, as DNA: TGCGCCAGCAGTGAGGGGGGGCTTGGGGTGGAGACCCAGTACTTC.

This chain joins TRBV4-1 and TRBJ1-1; D call uncertain. Germline V lookup: CDR1 MGHRA, CDR2 YSYEKL. The V gene lost 1 base and the J gene lost 1 base, with 10 bases spanning the gap. The CDR3 is made up of 15 amino acids. In DNA, the CDR3 is TGCGCCAGCAGCCAAGGTTCCTTCGGGAACACTGAAGCTTTCTTT. Translation gives CASSQGSFGNTEAFF.

The chain recombines TRBV21-1 with TRBJ1-4; TRBD1, as called in the table, went unchecked against the DNA. TRBV21-1 has pseudogene status. CDR3 length: 16 residues. This CDR3 is CASSPPGCATNEKLFF. DNA of the CDR3: TGTGCCAGCAGCCCACCAGGCTGTGCAACTAATGAAAAACTGTTTTTT.

This rearrangement joins TRBV7-9 to TRBJ1-2; D not certain. The V gene lost 3 bases and the J gene lost 7 bases, with 9 bases spanning the gap. Germline V gene data show CDR1 as SEHNR and CDR2 as FQNEAQ (reference sequence). The CDR3 is 12 residues long. CDR3 sequence: CASSLIFPGYTF. CDR3 sequence (DNA): TGTGCCAGCAGCTTGATCTTCCCTGGCTACACCTTC.